Listed here is a single TCR beta chain. Its antigen is still unknown. These data belong to a study of cytomegalovirus exposure and HLA in healthy donors. For the study at large: Approximately 180 million T cells yielded over 90 million unique TCR beta sequences in earlier analysis. Most genotyped donors, 75% to 85% of around 370, had Caucasian-associated genetic ancestry. Points from the study as a whole: As a later analysis showed, a missense DCLRE1C variant was linked to trimming of TCR beta V- and J-genes.

Unrecorded immune exposure was likely among donors, who were nominally healthy when sampled. The study ran its PCR with 60 Vbeta and 13 Jbeta primers. Sequencing used immunoSEQ multiplex PCR; TCRdb keeps in-frame clones, though not all of them. The table lists some 190,000 clones, roughly 80% of them singletons, with roughly 1.4% in the top ten. Trimming pared 4 bases from V and 2 bases from J, leaving 27 bases between. The CDR3 totals 19 residues. Germline loops: CDR1 LNHDA, CDR2 SQIVND (reference sequence). The clonotype was recovered from a woman aged 45-65 years in good health and CMV-seronegative. Sequenced input: PBMCs. The gene calls are TRBV19 and TRBJ2-7; maybe TRBD2 (9 bases). CDR3 protein: CASSTRTGRLASGAYEQYF. CDR3 in DNA: TGTGCCAGTAGTACCCGGACAGGGAGATTGGCTAGCGGGGCCTACGAGCAGTACTTC.